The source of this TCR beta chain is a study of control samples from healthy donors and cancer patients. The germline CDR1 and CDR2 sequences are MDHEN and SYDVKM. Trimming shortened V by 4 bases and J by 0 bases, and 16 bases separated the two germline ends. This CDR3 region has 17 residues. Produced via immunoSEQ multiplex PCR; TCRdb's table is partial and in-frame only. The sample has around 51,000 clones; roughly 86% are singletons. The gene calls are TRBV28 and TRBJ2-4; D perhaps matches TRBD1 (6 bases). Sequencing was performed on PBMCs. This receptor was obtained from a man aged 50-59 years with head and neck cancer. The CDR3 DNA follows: TGTGCCAGCAGTTCCCAGGGGTCAAAACTAGCCAAAAACATTCAGTACTTC. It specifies CASSSQGSKLAKNIQYF.